This T cell receptor beta chain is drawn from a study of blood T cell repertoires in COVID-19. Germline CDR1 SGHTA, CDR2 FQGNSA. J lost 8 bases, V lost 5 bases, and 11 bases had no gene match. This CDR3 contains 15 residues. The data were produced by immunoSEQ multiplex PCR, yet TCRdb's version contains in-frame clones alone and is incomplete. The data hold about 310,000 clones, with 80% to 90% observed a single time. What was sequenced was PBMCs or T cells enriched from blood (not recorded which). The chain employs TRBV7-2 and TRBJ1-2; 10 bases fit TRBD1. The sequence was obtained from a woman aged 18-30 years who had recovered from COVID-19. In nucleotides, the CDR3 is TGTGCCAGCAGCCCAACGCTTGACAGGGGGCAAGGCTACACCTTC. Amino acids: CASSPTLDRGQGYTF.